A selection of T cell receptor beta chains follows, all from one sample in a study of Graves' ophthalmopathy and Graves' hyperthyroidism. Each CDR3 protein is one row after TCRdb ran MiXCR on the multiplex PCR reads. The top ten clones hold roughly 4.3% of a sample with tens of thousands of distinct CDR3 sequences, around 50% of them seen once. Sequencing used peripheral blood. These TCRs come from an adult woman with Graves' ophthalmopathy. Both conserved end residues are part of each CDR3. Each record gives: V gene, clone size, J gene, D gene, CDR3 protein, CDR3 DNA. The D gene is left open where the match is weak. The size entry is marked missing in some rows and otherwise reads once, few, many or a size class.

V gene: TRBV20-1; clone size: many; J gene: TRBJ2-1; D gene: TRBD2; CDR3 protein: CSARTGTSGTYNEQFF; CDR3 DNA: TGCAGTGCTAGAACCGGGACTAGCGGTACCTACAATGAGCAGTTCTTC
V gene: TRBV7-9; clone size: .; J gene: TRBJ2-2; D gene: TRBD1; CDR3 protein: CASSSTNRGTGELFF; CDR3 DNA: TGTGCCAGCAGCTCAACTAACAGGGGAACCGGGGAGCTGTTTTTT
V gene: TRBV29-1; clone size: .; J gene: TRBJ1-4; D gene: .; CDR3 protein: CSAGRGGGKLFF; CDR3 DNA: TGCAGCGCAGGACGGGGGGGAGGAAAACTGTTTTTT
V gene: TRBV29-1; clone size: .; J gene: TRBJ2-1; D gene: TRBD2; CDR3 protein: CSLSASGSSYNEQFF; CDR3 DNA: TGCAGTTTATCGGCTAGCGGGAGCTCCTACAATGAGCAGTTCTTC
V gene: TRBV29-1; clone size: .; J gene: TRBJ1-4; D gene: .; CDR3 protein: CSVKVGQGGTSEKLFF; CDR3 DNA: TGCAGCGTTAAGGTAGGGCAGGGCGGCACGAGTGAAAAACTGTTTTTT
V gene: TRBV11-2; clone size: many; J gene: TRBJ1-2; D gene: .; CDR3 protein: CASSSLRVGGNYGYTF; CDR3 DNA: TGTGCCAGCAGCTCACTTAGAGTAGGGGGGAACTATGGCTACACCTTC
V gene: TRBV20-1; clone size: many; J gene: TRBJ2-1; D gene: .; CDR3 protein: CSAEDVQRDSGSYNEQFF; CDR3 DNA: TGCAGTGCTGAAGATGTTCAAAGAGATAGCGGCTCCTACAATGAGCAGTTCTTC
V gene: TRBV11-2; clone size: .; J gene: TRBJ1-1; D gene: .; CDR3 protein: CASRKGLNTEAFF; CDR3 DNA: TGTGCCAGCAGAAAAGGGTTGAACACTGAAGCTTTCTTT
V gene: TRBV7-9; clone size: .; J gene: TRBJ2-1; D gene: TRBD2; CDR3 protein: CASSRTSGFGFF; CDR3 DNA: TGTGCCAGCAGCCGGACTAGCGGGTTTGGGTTCTTC
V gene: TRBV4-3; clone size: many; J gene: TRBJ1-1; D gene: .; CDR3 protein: CASSQEYNTEAFF; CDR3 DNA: TGCGCCAGCAGCCAAGAGTACAACACTGAAGCTTTCTTT
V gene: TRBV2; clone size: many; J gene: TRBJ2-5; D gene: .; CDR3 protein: CASKVGYQETQYF; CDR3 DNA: TGTGCCAGCAAGGTCGGGTATCAAGAGACCCAGTACTTC
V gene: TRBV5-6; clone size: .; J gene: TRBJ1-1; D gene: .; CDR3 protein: CASGHFTGAKDTEASF; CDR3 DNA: TGTGCCAGCGGCCACTTTACGGGGGCGAAGGACACTGAAGCTTCCTTT
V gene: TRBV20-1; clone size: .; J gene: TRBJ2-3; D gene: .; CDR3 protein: CSASGTDTQYF; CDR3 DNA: TGCAGTGCTAGCGGCACAGATACGCAGTATTTT
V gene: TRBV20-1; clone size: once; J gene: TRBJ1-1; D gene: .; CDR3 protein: CSARERWGTEAFF; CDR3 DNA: TGCAGTGCTAGAGAACGGTGGGGCACTGAAGCTTTCTTT
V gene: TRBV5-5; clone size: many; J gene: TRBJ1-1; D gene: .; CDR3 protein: CASSLIGDTEAFF; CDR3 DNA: TGTGCCAGCAGCTTGATCGGGGACACTGAAGCTTTCTTT
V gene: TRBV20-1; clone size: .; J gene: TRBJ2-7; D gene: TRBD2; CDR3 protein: CGGAGTSSYEQYF; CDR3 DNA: TGCGGGGGGGCCGGGACTAGCAGTTACGAGCAGTACTTC
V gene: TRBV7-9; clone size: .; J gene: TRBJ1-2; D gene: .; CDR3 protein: CASSHTSGGHYGYTF; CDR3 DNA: TGTGCCAGCAGTCATACTAGCGGGGGGCACTATGGCTACACCTTC
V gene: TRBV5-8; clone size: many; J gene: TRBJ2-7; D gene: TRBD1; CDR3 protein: CASSTRDRVGHEQYF; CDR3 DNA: TGTGCCAGCAGCACCCGGGACAGGGTTGGCCACGAGCAGTACTTC
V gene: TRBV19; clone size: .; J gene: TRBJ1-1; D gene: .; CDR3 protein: CAGTPGPGERMNTEAFF; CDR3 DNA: TGTGCCGGTACCCCGGGTCCGGGGGAACGTATGAACACTGAAGCTTTCTTT
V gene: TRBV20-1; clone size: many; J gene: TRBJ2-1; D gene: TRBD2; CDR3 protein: CSASDSGRRLYNEQFF; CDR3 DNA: TGCAGTGCTAGCGATAGCGGGAGGAGGCTCTACAATGAGCAGTTCTTC
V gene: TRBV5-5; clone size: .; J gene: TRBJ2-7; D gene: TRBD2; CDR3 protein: CASLPRRGLDTNEQYF; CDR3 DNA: TGTGCCAGTCTACCGCGAAGGGGACTAGACACCAACGAGCAGTACTTC
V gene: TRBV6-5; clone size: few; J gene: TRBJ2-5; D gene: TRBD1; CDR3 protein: CASSYSRGNRGYIETQYF; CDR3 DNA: TGTGCCAGCAGTTACTCGAGGGGTAACAGGGGTTATATAGAGACCCAGTACTTC
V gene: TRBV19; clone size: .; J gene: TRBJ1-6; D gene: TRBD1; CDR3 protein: CASSWTGNSPLHF; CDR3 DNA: TGTGCCAGTAGCTGGACAGGGAATTCACCCCTCCACTTT
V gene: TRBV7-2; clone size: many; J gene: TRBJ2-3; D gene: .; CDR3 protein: CASSLTDTQYF; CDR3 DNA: TGTGCCAGCAGCCTAACAGATACGCAGTATTTT
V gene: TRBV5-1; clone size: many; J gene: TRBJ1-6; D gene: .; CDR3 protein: CASSLEGGNSPLHF; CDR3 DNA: TGCGCCAGCAGCTTAGAAGGGGGAAATTCACCCCTCCACTTT
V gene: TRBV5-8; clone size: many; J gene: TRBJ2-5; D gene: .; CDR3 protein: CASSWTDRQETQYF; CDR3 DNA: TGTGCCAGCAGCTGGACTGACAGACAAGAGACCCAGTACTTC
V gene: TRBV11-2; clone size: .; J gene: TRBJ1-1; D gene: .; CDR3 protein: CASSLKGANTEAFF; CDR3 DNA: TGTGCCAGCAGCTTAAAGGGTGCGAACACTGAAGCTTTCTTT
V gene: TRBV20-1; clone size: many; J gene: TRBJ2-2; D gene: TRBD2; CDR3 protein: CSAKGLADTGELFF; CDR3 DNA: TGCAGTGCTAAAGGACTAGCTGATACCGGGGAGCTGTTTTTT
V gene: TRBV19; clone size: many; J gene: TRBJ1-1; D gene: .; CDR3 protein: CASSIGGSAEAFF; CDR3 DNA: TGTGCCAGTAGTATTGGAGGTAGTGCTGAAGCTTTCTTT
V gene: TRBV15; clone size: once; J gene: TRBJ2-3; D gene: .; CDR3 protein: CATSREPTGGTGTDTQYF; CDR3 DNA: TGTGCCACCAGCAGAGAGCCCACAGGCGGGACCGGCACAGATACGCAGTATTTT
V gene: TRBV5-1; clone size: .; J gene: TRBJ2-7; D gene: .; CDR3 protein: CASSLDRGGGEQYF; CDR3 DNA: TGCGCCAGCAGCTTGGACAGGGGGGGGGGCGAGCAGTACTTC
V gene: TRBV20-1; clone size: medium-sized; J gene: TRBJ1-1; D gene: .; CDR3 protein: CSAKGGGTEAFF; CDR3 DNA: TGCAGTGCAAAGGGGGGGGGCACTGAAGCTTTCTTT
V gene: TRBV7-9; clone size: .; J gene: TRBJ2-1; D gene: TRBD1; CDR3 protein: CASSPISAGGTDTQFF; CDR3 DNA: TGTGCCAGCAGCCCTATCTCGGCAGGGGGCACAGATACGCAGTTCTTC
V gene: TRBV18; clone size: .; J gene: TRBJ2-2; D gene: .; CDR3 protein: CASSLSLDTGELFF; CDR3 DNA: TGTGCCAGCTCACTAAGTCTGGATACCGGGGAGCTGTTTTTT
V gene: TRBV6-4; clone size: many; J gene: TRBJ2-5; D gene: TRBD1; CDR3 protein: CASSASGTGGGETQYF; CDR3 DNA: TGTGCCAGCAGTGCCTCCGGGACAGGGGGCGGGGAGACCCAGTACTTC
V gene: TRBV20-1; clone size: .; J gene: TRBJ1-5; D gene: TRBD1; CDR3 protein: CSAITTGTGYQPQHF; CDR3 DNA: TGCAGTGCTATAACTACCGGGACAGGATATCAGCCCCAGCATTTT
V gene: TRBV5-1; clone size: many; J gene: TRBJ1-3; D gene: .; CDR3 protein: CASSKSGEYGNTIYF; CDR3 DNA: TGCGCCAGCAGCAAATCGGGGGAGTATGGAAACACCATATATTTT
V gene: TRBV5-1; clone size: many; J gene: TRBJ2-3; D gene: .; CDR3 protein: CASSLAPGNTDTQYF; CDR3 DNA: TGCGCCAGCAGCTTGGCCCCCGGGAACACAGATACGCAGTATTTT
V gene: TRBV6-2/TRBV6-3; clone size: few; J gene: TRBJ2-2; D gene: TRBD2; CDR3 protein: CASSSGGREAGELFF; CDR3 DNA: TGTGCCAGCAGTTCCGGCGGGAGGGAAGCCGGGGAGCTGTTTTTT
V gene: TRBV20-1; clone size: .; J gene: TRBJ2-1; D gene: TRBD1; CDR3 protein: CSAGTGDEQFF; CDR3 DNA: TGCAGTGCCGGAACAGGGGATGAGCAGTTCTTC
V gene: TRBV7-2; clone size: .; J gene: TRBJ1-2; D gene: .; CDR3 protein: CASSLAQRNYGYTF; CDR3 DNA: TGTGCCAGCAGCTTAGCTCAGCGAAACTATGGCTACACCTTC
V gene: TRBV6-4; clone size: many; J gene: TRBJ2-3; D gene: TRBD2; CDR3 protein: CASSDSGTSGRDTQYF; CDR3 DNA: TGTGCCAGCAGTGACTCAGGGACTAGCGGGAGAGATACGCAGTATTTT
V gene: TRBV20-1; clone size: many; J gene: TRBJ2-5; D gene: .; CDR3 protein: CSALLGISRETQYF; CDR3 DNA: TGCAGTGCTCTACTAGGAATAAGCCGAGAGACCCAGTACTTC
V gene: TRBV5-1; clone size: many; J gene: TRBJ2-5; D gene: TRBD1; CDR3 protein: CASSLDRALRETQYF; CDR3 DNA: TGCGCCAGCAGCCTCGACAGGGCTTTACGAGAGACCCAGTACTTC
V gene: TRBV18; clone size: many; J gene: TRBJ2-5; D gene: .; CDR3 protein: CASSPQPETQYF; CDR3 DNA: TGTGCCAGCTCACCACAACCCGAGACCCAGTACTTC
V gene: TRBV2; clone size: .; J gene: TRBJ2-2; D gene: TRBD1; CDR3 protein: CASSRGQGGTGELFF; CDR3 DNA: TGCGCCAGCAGCCGTGGACAGGGAGGCACCGGGGAGCTGTTTTTT
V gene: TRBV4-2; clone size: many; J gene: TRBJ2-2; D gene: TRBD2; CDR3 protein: CASSQDIPSGRTGELFF; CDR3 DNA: TGTGCCAGCAGCCAAGATATACCTAGCGGGAGAACAGGGGAGCTGTTTTTT